The 19 T cell receptor beta chains reported below all come from one sample, sequenced in a study of early T cells in non-severe SARS-CoV-2 infection. TCRdb used MiXCR to reprocess the 5' RACE reads, holding one entry per CDR3 protein. The sample shows around 27,000 distinct CDR3 sequences, over 2.5% of them seen only once. Sequenced material: whole blood. The receptors here all came from an adult who was a healthcare worker with PCR-confirmed SARS-CoV-2 infection or an uninfected control (not recorded which).

This clonotype was detected ten times or more. CDR3 sequence: CASSLTGTGGTDTQYF. In DNA, the CDR3 is TGCGCCAGCAGCTTGACCGGGACAGGGGGCACAGATACGCAGTATTTT. V usage is TRBV5-1 and J usage is TRBJ2-3, with 10 bases that match TRBD1. CDR1 SGHRS and CDR2 YFSETQ come from the germline V gene. With V trimmed by 1 base and J by 1 base, 3 bases remained unmatched. There are 16 residues in the CDR3.

The sample holds many counts of this clonotype. The genes are TRBV20-1 and TRBJ2-2, with TRBD2 matching 7 bases. The CDR3 totals 16 residues. Per the germline V gene, CDR1 is DFQATT and CDR2 is SNEGSKA (reference sequence). V shed 0 bases, J shed 4 bases, and the junction held 8 bases outside the gene matches. DNA for the CDR3: TGCAGTGCTAGAGATCGGAGCGGGGTCCCCACCGGGGAGCTGTTTTTT. It translates to CSARDRSGVPTGELFF.

This clonotype was observed at least ten times. This chain links TRBV5-1 with TRBJ1-2; TRBD1 aligns across 12 bases. CDR1 and CDR2 (germline): SGHRS, YFSETQ. This CDR3 has 14 amino acids. Trimming took 3 bases from V and 8 from J; bases not matched to a gene: 5. CDR3 nucleotide sequence: TGCGCCAGCAGCTCGGGACAGGGGGCGTCAGGCTACACCTTC. It codes for CASSSGQGASGYTF.

This clonotype was seen repeatedly, ten times or more. The chain joins TRBV9 to TRBJ2-6; no firm D call. V dropped 1 base and J dropped 0 bases, with 5 bases sitting between them. CDR3 length: 15 residues. The germline V gene has CDR1 SGDLS and CDR2 YYNGEE. CDR3 DNA sequence: TGTGCCAGCAGCGTAACCAACTCTGGGGCCAACGTCCTGACTTTC. The encoded protein is CASSVTNSGANVLTF.

This clonotype was detected many times. The chain has TRBV15 and TRBJ1-4, with D tentatively TRBD1 (6 bases). CDR1 LNHNV and CDR2 YYDKDF come from the germline V gene (reference sequence). CDR3 length: 14 amino acids. V was clipped by 5 bases and J by 6 bases, with 13 bases between them. The CDR3 here is CATSVQGIDEKLFF. The CDR3 DNA follows: TGTGCCACCAGCGTACAGGGTATTGATGAAAAACTGTTTTTT.

The sample holds many counts of this clonotype. This chain uses TRBV12-3 or TRBV12-4 with TRBJ1-2, with TRBD1 as a possible D gene (6 bases). V was clipped by 6 bases and J by 5 bases, with 19 bases between them. The CDR3 has 15 amino acids. CDR3 sequence: CASSPRGDIAYGYTF. The CDR3 bases are TGTGCCAGCAGCCCGAGGGGGGACATCGCATATGGCTACACCTTC.

The table lists this clonotype with many counts. The chain has TRBV7-8 and TRBJ2-6; perhaps TRBD1 as D (5 bases). Germline-derived CDR1 and CDR2 are SGHVS and FQNEAQ. Deletions cut 5 bases from V and 4 bases from J, with 9 bases between. This CDR3 has 14 residues. The CDR3 DNA follows: TGTGCCAGCAGCACAAACAGGGGGGCCAACGTCCTGACTTTC. As protein: CASSTNRGANVLTF.

Many counts were recorded for this clonotype. The genes are TRBV29-1 and TRBJ1-5; D possibly corresponds to TRBD1 (5 bases). CDR1 is SQVTM and CDR2 is ANQGSEA in the germline V gene. The CDR3 runs to 13 residues. V was cut by 6 bases and J by 0 bases, with 9 bases left in between. CDR3 protein: CSVKQDSNQPQHF. The CDR3 DNA sequence: TGCAGCGTGAAACAGGATAGCAATCAGCCCCAGCATTTT.

This CDR3 reads CASSELPQRTDTQYF. The CDR3, as DNA: TGTGCCAGCAGTGAATTGCCTCAGCGGACAGATACGCAGTATTTT. V and J are TRBV6-1 and TRBJ2-3; maybe TRBD2 (5 bases). V gave up 2 bases and J gave up 3 bases, with 12 bases separating them. Per the germline V gene, CDR1 is MNHNS and CDR2 is SASEGT. The CDR3 is made up of 15 amino acids.

This clonotype has a count of ten or more. The chain is built from TRBV14 and TRBJ1-2; D uncertain. CDR1 SGHDN and CDR2 FVKESK come from the germline V gene. CDR3 length: 13 residues. The V and J ends lost 5 bases and 4 bases respectively, with 11 bases between them. The DNA of the CDR3 is TGTGCCAGCAGCAAGGACCGGGCCTATGGCTACACCTTC. As protein: CASSKDRAYGYTF.

This clonotype was seen many times. The chain joins TRBV5-1 to TRBJ2-4, with 9 bases fitting TRBD1. J gave up 4 bases and V 3 bases, and 8 bases lay outside the gene matches. This CDR3 region has 16 residues. Germline V gene data show CDR1 as SGHRS and CDR2 as YFSETQ. The chain's CDR3 is CASSSIGQGIKNIQYF. The CDR3 nucleotides are TGCGCCAGCAGCTCGATTGGACAGGGGATAAAAAACATTCAGTACTTC.

The chain uses TRBV12-3 or TRBV12-4 and TRBJ1-5, with D unclear. The V end lost 1 base, the J end lost 0 bases, and 4 bases lay between the germline ends. The CDR3 is 14 residues long. CDR3 nucleotide sequence: TGTGCCAGCAGTTTAGACGGTAGCAATCAGCCCCAGCATTTT. Its translation is CASSLDGSNQPQHF.

This clonotype was detected many times. The chain employs TRBV6-2 or TRBV6-3 and TRBJ2-1; no clear D. The V and J ends lost 5 bases and 1 base respectively, with 21 bases between them. Germline-derived CDR1 and CDR2 are MNHEY and SVGEGT. CDR3 size: 18 residues. The CDR3 loop is CASSPPPIKGFSYNEQFF. For the CDR3, the DNA is TGTGCCAGCAGTCCCCCCCCCATCAAAGGCTTTTCCTACAATGAGCAGTTCTTC.

Ten or more counts support this clonotype. The V and J genes are TRBV23-1 and TRBJ2-7; D unclear. TRBV23-1 is reported as an ORF; its role is uncertain. The germline V and J ends were trimmed by 9 bases and 3 bases, with 9 bases remaining between them. The CDR3 has 11 amino acids. CDR3 DNA: TGCGCCAGAGACACTTACTACGAGCAGTACGTC. It yields the protein CARDTYYEQYV.

This clonotype was seen ten or more times. The chain combines TRBV6-5 with TRBJ2-1; either TRBD1 or TRBD2 may fit D (5 bases each). The CDR3 runs to 16 residues. The germline V and J ends were trimmed by 6 bases and 0 bases, with 15 bases remaining between them. The germline V gene encodes CDR1 MNHEY and CDR2 SVGAGI. The CDR3 DNA follows: TGTGCCAGCAGCCTTTCGGCGAGGGGCTCCTACAATGAGCAGTTCTTC. Residues: CASSLSARGSYNEQFF.

A few counts support this clonotype. The CDR3 nucleotides read TGTGCCAGCAATCCAAGCCTCCTTGATACGCAGTATTTT. This sequence encodes CASNPSLLDTQYF. The rearrangement uses TRBV2 and TRBJ2-3, with D hard to call. Trimming stripped 7 bases from V and 6 bases from J, with 14 bases between. Germline loops: CDR1 SNHLY, CDR2 FYNNEI. The CDR3 spans 13 residues.

This clonotype is deemed medium-sized. The rearrangement uses TRBV29-1 and TRBJ1-1, with no clear D. V was trimmed by 1 base and J by 11 bases, leaving 23 bases between them. CDR1 and CDR2 from the germline V gene are SQVTM and ANQGSEA. There are 15 residues in the CDR3. DNA for the CDR3: TGCAGCGTTGAAGTCTCCTTCGGTCCCGGTATATTGGCTTTCTTT. Translation: CSVEVSFGPGILAFF.

This clonotype appeared many times. V usage is TRBV7-9 and J usage is TRBJ2-1, with D unclear. Germline lookup yields CDR1 SEHNR and CDR2 FQNEAQ (reference sequence). Trimming took off 7 bases at V and 6 bases at J, with 10 bases between the two ends. CDR3 length equals 12 residues. CDR3 amino acids: CASITSGNEQFF. The CDR3 bases are TGTGCCAGCATCACGTCCGGCAATGAGCAGTTCTTC.

At least ten counts were recorded for this clonotype. The rearrangement uses TRBV5-1 and TRBJ2-1, with 7 bases aligning to TRBD1. Germline lookup yields CDR1 SGHRS and CDR2 YFSETQ. CDR3 length: 15 residues. J was trimmed by 7 bases and V by 1 base; bases with no gene match: 8. The CDR3, as DNA: TGCGCCAGCAGCTTGCGACAGGGTGAGGTGAATGAGCAGTTCTTC. Its translation: CASSLRQGEVNEQFF.